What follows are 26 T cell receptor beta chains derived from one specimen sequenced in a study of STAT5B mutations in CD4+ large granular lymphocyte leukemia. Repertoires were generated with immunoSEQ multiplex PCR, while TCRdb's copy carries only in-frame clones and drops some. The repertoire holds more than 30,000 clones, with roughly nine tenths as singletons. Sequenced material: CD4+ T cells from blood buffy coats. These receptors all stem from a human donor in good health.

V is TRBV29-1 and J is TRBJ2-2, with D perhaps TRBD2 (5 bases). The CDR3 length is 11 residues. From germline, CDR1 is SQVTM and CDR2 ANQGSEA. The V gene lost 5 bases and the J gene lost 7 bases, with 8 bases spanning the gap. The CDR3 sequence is CSVSGNGELFF. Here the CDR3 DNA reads TGCAGCGTTTCCGGGAACGGGGAGCTGTTTTTT.

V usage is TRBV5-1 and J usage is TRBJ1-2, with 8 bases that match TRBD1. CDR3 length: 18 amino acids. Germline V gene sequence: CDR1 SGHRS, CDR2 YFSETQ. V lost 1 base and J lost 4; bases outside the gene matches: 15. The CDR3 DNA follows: TGCGCCAGCAGCTTGAGGGCTGCAGGGGGCAAGTCGGGCTATGGCTACACCTTC. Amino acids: CASSLRAAGGKSGYGYTF.

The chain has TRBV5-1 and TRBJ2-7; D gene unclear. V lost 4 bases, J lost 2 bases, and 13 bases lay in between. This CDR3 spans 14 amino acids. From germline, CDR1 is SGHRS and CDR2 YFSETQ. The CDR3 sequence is CASSVAGSTYEQYF. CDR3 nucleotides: TGCGCCAGCAGCGTCGCCGGGTCTACCTACGAGCAGTACTTC.

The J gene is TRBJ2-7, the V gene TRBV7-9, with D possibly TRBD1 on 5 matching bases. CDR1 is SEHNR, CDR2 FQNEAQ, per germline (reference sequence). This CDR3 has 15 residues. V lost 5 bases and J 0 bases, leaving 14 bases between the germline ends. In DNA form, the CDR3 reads TGTGCCAGCAGCCGTCAGGTGGACAACTCCTACGAGCAGTACTTC. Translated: CASSRQVDNSYEQYF.

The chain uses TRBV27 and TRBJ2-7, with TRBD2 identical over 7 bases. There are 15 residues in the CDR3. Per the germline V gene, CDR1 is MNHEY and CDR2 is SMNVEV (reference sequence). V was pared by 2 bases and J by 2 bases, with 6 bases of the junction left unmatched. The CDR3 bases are TGTGCCAGCAGTTTAGTTAGCGGGTCTGCCTACGAGCAGTACTTC. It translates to CASSLVSGSAYEQYF.

CDR3 in amino acids: CASSPGTSGRRGELFF. In DNA, the CDR3 is TGTGCCAGCAGTCCAGGGACTAGCGGGAGGAGGGGGGAGCTGTTTTTT. The chain has TRBV28 and TRBJ2-2; 15 nucleotides align to TRBD2. The CDR3 runs 16 residues. CDR1 is MDHEN, CDR2 SYDVKM, per germline. The junction had 6 bases not matched to a gene; V was cut back by 5 bases and J by 8 bases.

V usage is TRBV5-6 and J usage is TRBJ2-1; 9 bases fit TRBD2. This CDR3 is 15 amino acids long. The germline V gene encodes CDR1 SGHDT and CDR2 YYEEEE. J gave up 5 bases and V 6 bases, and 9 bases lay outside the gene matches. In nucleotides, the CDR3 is TGTGCCAGCACCCCAATGGGCGGGGGGGACAATGAGCAGTTCTTC. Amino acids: CASTPMGGGDNEQFF.

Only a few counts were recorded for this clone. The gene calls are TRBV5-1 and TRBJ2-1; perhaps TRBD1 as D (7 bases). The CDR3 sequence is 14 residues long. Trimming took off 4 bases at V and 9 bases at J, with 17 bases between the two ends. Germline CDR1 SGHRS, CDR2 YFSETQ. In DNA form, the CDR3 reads TGCGCCAGCAGCATGGAGGGGGCGCAGATTGAGCAGTTCTTC. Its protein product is CASSMEGAQIEQFF.

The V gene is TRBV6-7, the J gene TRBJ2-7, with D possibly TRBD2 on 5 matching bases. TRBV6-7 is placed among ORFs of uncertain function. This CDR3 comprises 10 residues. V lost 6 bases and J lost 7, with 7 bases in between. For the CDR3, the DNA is TGTGCCAGCAGGGGAGCAGAGCAGTACTTC. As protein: CASRGAEQYF.

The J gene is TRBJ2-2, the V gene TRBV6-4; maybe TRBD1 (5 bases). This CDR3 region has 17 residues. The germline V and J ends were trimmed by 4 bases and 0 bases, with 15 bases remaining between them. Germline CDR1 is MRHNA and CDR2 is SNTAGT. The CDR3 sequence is CASSAGYWAANTGELFF. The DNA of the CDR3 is TGTGCCAGCAGTGCAGGGTACTGGGCCGCGAACACCGGGGAGCTGTTTTTT.

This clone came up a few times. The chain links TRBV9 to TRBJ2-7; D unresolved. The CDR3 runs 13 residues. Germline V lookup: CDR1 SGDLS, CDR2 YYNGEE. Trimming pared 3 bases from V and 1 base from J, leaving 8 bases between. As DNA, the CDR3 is TGTGCCAGCAGCGCCGGGTGGTCCTACGAGCAGTACTTC. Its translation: CASSAGWSYEQYF.

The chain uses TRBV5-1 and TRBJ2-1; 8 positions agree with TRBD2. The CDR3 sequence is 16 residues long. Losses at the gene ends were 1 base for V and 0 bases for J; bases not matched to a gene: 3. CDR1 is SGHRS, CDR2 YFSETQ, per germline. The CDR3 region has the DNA TGCGCCAGCAGCTTGCGTAGCGGGACCTCCTACAATGAGCAGTTCTTC. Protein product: CASSLRSGTSYNEQFF.

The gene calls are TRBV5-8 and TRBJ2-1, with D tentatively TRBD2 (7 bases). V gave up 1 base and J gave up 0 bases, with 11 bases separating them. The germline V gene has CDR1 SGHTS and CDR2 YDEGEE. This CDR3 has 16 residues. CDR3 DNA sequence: TGTGCCAGCAGCTTGCGGGGGGCCGCCTCCTACAATGAGCAGTTCTTC. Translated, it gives CASSLRGAASYNEQFF.

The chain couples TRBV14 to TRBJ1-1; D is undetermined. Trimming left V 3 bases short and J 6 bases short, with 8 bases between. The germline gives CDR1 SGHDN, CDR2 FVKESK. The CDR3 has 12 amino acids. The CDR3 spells CASSHWGAEAFF. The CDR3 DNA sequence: TGTGCCAGCAGCCACTGGGGAGCTGAAGCTTTCTTT.

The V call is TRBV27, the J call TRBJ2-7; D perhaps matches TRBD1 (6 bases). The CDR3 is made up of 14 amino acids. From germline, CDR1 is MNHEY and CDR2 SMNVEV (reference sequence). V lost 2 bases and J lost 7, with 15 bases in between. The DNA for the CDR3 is TGTGCCAGCAGTTTAACCCTTTTGGGGGCAGAGCAGTACTTC. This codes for CASSLTLLGAEQYF.

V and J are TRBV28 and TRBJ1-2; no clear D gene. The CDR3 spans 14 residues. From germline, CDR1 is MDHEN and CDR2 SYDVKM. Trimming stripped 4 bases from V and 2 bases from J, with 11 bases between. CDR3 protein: CASSSGAANYGYTF. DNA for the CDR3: TGTGCCAGCAGTTCCGGAGCAGCCAACTATGGCTACACCTTC.

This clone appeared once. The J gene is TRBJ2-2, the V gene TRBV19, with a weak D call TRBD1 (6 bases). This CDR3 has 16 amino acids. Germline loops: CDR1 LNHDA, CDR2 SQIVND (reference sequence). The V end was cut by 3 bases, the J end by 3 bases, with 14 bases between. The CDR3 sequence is CASSMGGGFDTGELFF. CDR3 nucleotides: TGTGCCAGTAGTATGGGTGGGGGCTTTGACACCGGGGAGCTGTTTTTT.

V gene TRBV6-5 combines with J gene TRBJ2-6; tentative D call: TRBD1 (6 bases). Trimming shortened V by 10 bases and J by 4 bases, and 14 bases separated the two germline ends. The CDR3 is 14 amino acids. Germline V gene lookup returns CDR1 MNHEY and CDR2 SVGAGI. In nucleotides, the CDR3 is TGTGCCACAGGGGCTTCGGGAGGGGCCAACGTCCTGACTTTC. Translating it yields CATGASGGANVLTF.

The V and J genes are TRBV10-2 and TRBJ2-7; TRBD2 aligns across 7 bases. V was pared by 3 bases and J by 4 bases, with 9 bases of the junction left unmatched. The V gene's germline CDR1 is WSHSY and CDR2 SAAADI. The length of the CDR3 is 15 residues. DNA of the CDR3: TGCGCCAGCAGTGATGAACGGTTGGGGGGGTACGAGCAGTACTTC. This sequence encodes CASSDERLGGYEQYF.

CDR3 protein: CSTRKETQYF. The DNA for the CDR3 is TGCAGTACCCGAAAAGAGACCCAGTACTTC. The rearrangement uses TRBV20-1 and TRBJ2-5; D is undetermined. The ends were cut back, 8 bases at V and 3 bases at J, with 7 bases in the middle. There are 10 residues in the CDR3. Germline V lookup: CDR1 DFQATT, CDR2 SNEGSKA (reference sequence).

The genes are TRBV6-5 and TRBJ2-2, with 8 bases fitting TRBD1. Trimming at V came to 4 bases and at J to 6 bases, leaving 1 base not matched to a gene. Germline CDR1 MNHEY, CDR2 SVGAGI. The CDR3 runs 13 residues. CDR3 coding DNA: TGTGCCAGCAGTTTGACAGGGGCCGGGGAGCTGTTTTTT. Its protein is CASSLTGAGELFF.

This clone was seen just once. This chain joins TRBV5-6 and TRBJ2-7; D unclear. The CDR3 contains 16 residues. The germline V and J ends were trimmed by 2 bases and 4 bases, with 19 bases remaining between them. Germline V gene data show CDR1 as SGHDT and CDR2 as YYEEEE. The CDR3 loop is CASSFVGPTAVYEQYF. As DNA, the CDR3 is TGTGCCAGCAGCTTTGTTGGTCCCACGGCAGTATACGAGCAGTACTTC.

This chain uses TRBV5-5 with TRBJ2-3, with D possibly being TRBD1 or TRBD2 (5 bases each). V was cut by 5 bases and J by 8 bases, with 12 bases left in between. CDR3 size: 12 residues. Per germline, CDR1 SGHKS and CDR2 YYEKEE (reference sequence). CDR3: CASSIGGGTQYF. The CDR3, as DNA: TGTGCCAGCAGTATAGGTGGGGGTACGCAGTATTTT.

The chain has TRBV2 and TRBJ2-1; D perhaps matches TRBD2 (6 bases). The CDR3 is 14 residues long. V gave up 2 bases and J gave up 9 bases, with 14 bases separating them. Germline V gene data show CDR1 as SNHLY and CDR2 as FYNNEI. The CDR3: CASSEPLRGGEQFF. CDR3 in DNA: TGTGCCAGCAGTGAACCCCTGCGGGGAGGTGAGCAGTTCTTC.

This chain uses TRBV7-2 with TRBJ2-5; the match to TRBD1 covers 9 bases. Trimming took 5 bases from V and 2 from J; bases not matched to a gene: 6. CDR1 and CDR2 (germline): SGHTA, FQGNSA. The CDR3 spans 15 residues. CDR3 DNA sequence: TGTGCCAGCAGCACAGGGGGCGCGGGGCAAGAGACCCAGTACTTC. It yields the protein CASSTGGAGQETQYF.

The CDR3 sequence: CASSQETSGSYEQYF. CDR3 nucleotides: TGTGCCAGCAGCCAGGAGACTAGCGGGAGCTACGAGCAGTACTTC. The chain is built from TRBV4-2 and TRBJ2-7, with TRBD2 matching over 12 bases. V lost 3 bases, J lost 3 bases, and 3 bases stayed unmatched. Germline CDR1 is LGHNA and CDR2 is YNFKEQ. This CDR3 has 15 amino acids.